The clone carrying this T cell receptor (beta chain) was counted ten times or more. As yet, its antigen is unknown. The TCR beta CDR3 regions underwent amplification using RNA transcripts as the source. The TCR CDR3 first-round RT-PCR relied on the HTBI primer set. MiXCR was run by TCRdb on the multiplex PCR reads, yielding one entry per CDR3 protein. The sample lists some 770,000 distinct CDR3 sequences, around 17% occurring once. These data belong to a study of T cells in Graves' hyperthyroidism and ophthalmopathy. With 2 bases removed from V and 0 bases from J, the gap between germline ends came to 11 bases. This CDR3 contains 15 residues. Germline CDR1 reads SEHNR; CDR2 reads FQNEAQ (reference sequence). Study observations and caveats: The model identified upcoming ophthalmopathy a median about six months ahead of onset.

The receptor's source is a man between 18 and 35 years old with Graves' hyperthyroidism. The sample was blood. This rearrangement joins TRBV7-9 to TRBJ2-7, with a possible D match to TRBD1 (5 bases). The CDR3 region has the DNA TGTGCCAGCAGCTTATTCAAAGGGGCCTCCTACGAGCAGTACTTC. Residues: CASSLFKGASYEQYF.